This TCR beta chain derives from a study of blood T cell repertoires in COVID-19 (TCRdb year 2020). As for the study more broadly: Samples covering the acute and convalescent phases of COVID-19 were provided by collaborators in the United States, Italy and Spain. Subjects who had been exposed to COVID-19, were actively infected with it, or had recovered from it provided the deeply sampled blood TCRbeta repertoires that made up the dataset. Where available, HLA class I and class II types were taken from metadata supplied by the sample provider and were not determined by assay-based typing. A de-identified subject ID, COVID-19 status, age in years and sex were almost always included in the sample metadata. The samples were drawn from the first 160 participants of the ongoing ImmuneRACE study and from over 950 subjects provided by 6 global collaborators. The repertoires were made available in a free public database intended to serve as a resource for research on the immune response to SARS-CoV-2. The prospective study material was composed of cDNA or gDNA derived from T cells, B-cell-depleted T cells, or PBMCs. Summary of the overall study and its limitations: The quantity of clinical and demographic metadata differed by source and by participant and was supplied without curation.

Each collaborating institution followed its own protocols to collect whole blood in K2EDTA tubes. For TCRbeta analysis, collaborator samples were shipped as frozen whole blood, as isolated PBMCs, or as DNA extracted from either sample type. Via the germline V gene, CDR1 is SNHLY and CDR2 FYNNEI. Trimming accounts for 4 bases at V and 2 bases at J, while the number of junction bases matched to no gene is 8. From cysteine to phenylalanine, the CDR3 is 15 amino acids long. Solely the CDR3 DNA is kept, with 45 bases framed from the first base. This clone came up once. The antigen this receptor binds is unknown. Per-nucleotide qualities are absent, and no much larger clonotype sits a single base away. TCRbeta CDR3 regions were amplified from genomic DNA by means of the immunoSEQ Assay, a bias-controlled multiplex PCR. In the original analysis: Nucleated cell counts per sample were estimated from amplification of reference gene primers within the assay. To quantify the absolute abundance of each unique TCRbeta CDR3 rearrangement, sequence reads were collapsed and filtered. Productive Simpson clonality was computed per sample as the square root of Simpson's diversity index over productive rearrangements. TCRdb obtained this table from immuneACCESS and retained in-frame rearrangements with V and J assigned. These tables miss some clones; where compared with another copy, unresolved V genes account for less than half of the shortfall, and the remainder is unexplained. V, J and clone size are those of that table, while D and trimming were read from the DNA. Within this sample are about 440,000 clones, with about 89% of them counted one time only. The ten biggest clones cover roughly 4% of the sample.

What was sequenced was peripheral blood. This chain is built from TRBV2 and TRBJ2-7; 7 bases in the junction line up with TRBD2. The receptor's source is a woman in her twenties or thirties with acute or convalescent COVID-19. DNA sequence: TGTGCCAGCAGTGTTGATAAGGGAGGGACCTACGAGCAGTACTTC. This sequence encodes CASSVDKGGTYEQYF.